This passage covers 20 T cell receptor beta chains from one sample sequenced in a study of blood T cell repertoires in COVID-19. Profiling relied on immunoSEQ multiplex PCR, and the TCRdb table lists in-frame clones only, not all of them. Among approximately 14,000 clones listed, around four fifths were seen once. The specimen sequenced was peripheral blood. These receptors were taken from a man in his forties or fifties with active or convalescent COVID-19.

The chain links TRBV6-2 or TRBV6-3 to TRBJ2-5; D gene ambiguous. The CDR3 covers 12 residues. Germline V gene sequence: CDR1 MNHEY, CDR2 SVGEGT. V was trimmed by 5 bases and J by 4 bases, leaving 8 bases between them. The CDR3 DNA reads TGTGCCAGCAGTACTATGGGAGAGACCCAGTACTTC. This codes for CASSTMGETQYF.

The chain combines TRBV6-4 with TRBJ2-1, with 9 bases fitting TRBD1. Germline trimming cut 4 bases from V and 2 bases from J; bases unmatched to any gene: 3. CDR1 and CDR2 from the germline V gene are MRHNA and SNTAGT. This CDR3 has 15 amino acids. The CDR3 nucleotides read TGTGCCAGCAGTGCACAGGGGGCGGCCTACAATGAGCAGTTCTTC. Translation gives CASSAQGAAYNEQFF.

The chain combines TRBV3-1 (or the pseudogene TRBV3-2) with TRBJ1-4; 9 nucleotides match TRBD1. Per germline, CDR1 LGHDT and CDR2 YNNKEL (reference sequence). The CDR3 sequence is 17 residues long. V shed 4 bases, J shed 8 bases, and the junction held 14 bases outside the gene matches. The CDR3 coding sequence is TGTGCCAGCAGCCTCGCCCCCCTGGACAGGGGAGACGAAAAACTGTTTTTT. It codes for CASSLAPLDRGDEKLFF.

The chain combines TRBV19 with TRBJ2-3; D unclear. Trimming took 8 bases from V and 7 from J, leaving 10 bases between them. The CDR3 is made up of 11 amino acids. The germline V gene encodes CDR1 LNHDA and CDR2 SQIVND (reference sequence). CDR3 region: CASATQNTQYF. In DNA form, the CDR3 reads TGTGCCAGTGCAACACAAAATACGCAGTATTTT.

The chain couples TRBV2 to TRBJ1-2, with 11 nucleotides matching TRBD1. This CDR3 is built from 16 residues. Unmatched junction bases numbered 7, after V lost 4 bases and J lost 3 bases. Germline CDR1 is SNHLY and CDR2 is FYNNEI. This CDR3 is CASSGRDRGNDYGYTF. The CDR3 DNA reads as TGTGCCAGCAGTGGGCGGGACAGGGGGAATGACTATGGCTACACCTTC.

The CDR3 DNA reads TGCGCCAGCAGCCAAGTATTGGCGGGGACCGGGGAGCTGTTTTTT. This codes for CASSQVLAGTGELFF. V and J are TRBV4-1 and TRBJ2-2; TRBD2 is a possible D gene (6 bases). The germline V and J ends were trimmed by 1 base and 5 bases, with 11 bases remaining between them. This CDR3 contains 15 residues. The germline gives CDR1 MGHRA, CDR2 YSYEKL.

In its sample, this clone was seen a few times. V is TRBV7-3 and J is TRBJ2-1, with a tentative D call TRBD2 (6 bases). From germline, CDR1 is SGHTA and CDR2 FQGTGA. Trimming took 5 bases from V and 7 from J, leaving 12 bases between them. This CDR3 region has 13 residues. The CDR3 region has the DNA TGTGCCAGCAGCATACGGCGGGAAAATGAGCAGTTCTTC. It is translated as CASSIRRENEQFF.

V and J are TRBV3-1 (or the pseudogene TRBV3-2) and TRBJ2-3; 11 bases align to TRBD2. After removal of 4 bases from V and 2 bases from J, the junction contained 5 bases not matched to a gene. CDR1 LGHDT and CDR2 YNNKEL come from the germline V gene (reference sequence). This CDR3 comprises 16 residues. CDR3 coding DNA: TGTGCCAGCAGCCTGAGACTAGCGGGGCTCACAGATACGCAGTATTTT. As protein: CASSLRLAGLTDTQYF.

The table lists this clone with a count of one. Here the CDR3 DNA reads TGTGCCAGCAGTTCCCGGGCTTTCGGGGAAGAGACCCAGTACTTC. Its translation: CASSSRAFGEETQYF. This chain links TRBV5-4 with TRBJ2-5; TRBD2 is a possible D gene (5 bases). Germline V gene lookup returns CDR1 SGHNT and CDR2 YYREEE (reference sequence). Trimming pared 5 bases from V and 3 bases from J, leaving 17 bases between. The CDR3 runs to 15 residues. The variable domain in full, completed from reference TRBV5-4 and TRBJ2-5, reads ETGVTQSPTHLIKTRGQQVTLRCSSQSGHNTVSWYQQALGQGPQFIFQYYREEENGRGNFPPRFSGLQFPNYSSELNVNALELDDSALYLCASSSRAFGEETQYFGPGTRLLVL.

In this sample, this clone turned up a few times. Here the CDR3 DNA reads TGTGCCAGCAGTTGGATGTACAGGCATAAATCAGGTGCCCAGTACTTC. Residues: CASSWMYRHKSGAQYF. The chain uses TRBV28 and TRBJ2-5; maybe TRBD1 (5 bases). Germline-derived CDR1 and CDR2 are MDHEN and SYDVKM. With 4 bases removed from V and 9 bases from J, the gap between germline ends came to 24 bases. CDR3 length: 16 amino acids.

The J gene is TRBJ1-1, the V gene TRBV11-3; tentatively, D is TRBD1 (6 bases). The CDR3 is 13 amino acids. V lost 5 bases, J lost 7 bases, and 14 bases lay in between. The germline CDR1 and CDR2 sequences are SGHNT and YENEEA. The CDR3: CASSLMTGHEAFF. Here the CDR3 DNA reads TGTGCCAGCAGCCTTATGACAGGACATGAAGCTTTCTTT.

This clone has just a few counts. V usage is TRBV29-1 and J usage is TRBJ2-1; 9 positions match TRBD1. Germline CDR1 reads SQVTM; CDR2 reads ANQGSEA. V gave up 3 bases and J gave up 4 bases; unmatched junction bases: 4. The CDR3 contains 14 residues. CDR3 residues: CSVEAGQGYNEQFF. The CDR3 DNA sequence: TGCAGCGTTGAGGCGGGACAGGGTTACAATGAGCAGTTCTTC.

This clone was detected once. The chain couples TRBV6-2 or TRBV6-3 to TRBJ1-2; D ambiguous. CDR3 size: 14 residues. Trimming took off 3 bases at V and 1 base at J, with 9 bases between the two ends. Germline-derived CDR1 and CDR2 are MNHEY and SVGEGT. For the CDR3, the DNA is TGTGCCAGCAGTTATGACACCTTTAACTATGGCTACACCTTC. Encoded protein: CASSYDTFNYGYTF.

This chain uses TRBV7-9 with TRBJ1-2, with D uncertain. Trimming left V 3 bases short and J 6 bases short, with 14 bases between. Germline CDR1 is SEHNR and CDR2 is FQNEAQ (reference sequence). The CDR3 contains 14 residues. CDR3 sequence reads: CASSFAGGKDGYTF. In nucleotides, the CDR3 is TGTGCCAGCAGCTTCGCGGGAGGGAAGGATGGCTACACCTTC.

This clone has a single count. This chain links TRBV6-5 with TRBJ1-1; maybe TRBD1 (5 bases). Trimming pared 5 bases from V and 5 bases from J, leaving 15 bases between. Germline V gene sequence: CDR1 MNHEY, CDR2 SVGAGI. There are 14 residues in the CDR3. The CDR3, as DNA: TGTGCCAGCAGTCCCTTGCGGGGGGGGACTGAAGCTTTCTTT. Protein sequence: CASSPLRGGTEAFF.

The chain employs TRBV7-2 and TRBJ1-3; tentatively, D is TRBD1 (5 bases). From germline, CDR1 is SGHTA and CDR2 FQGNSA. The CDR3 sequence is 15 residues long. The V end lost 4 bases, the J end lost 0 bases, and 10 bases lay between the germline ends. The CDR3 coding sequence is TGTGCCAGCAGCTCAACAGGTCCCTCTGGAAACACCATATATTTT. It encodes CASSSTGPSGNTIYF. The full variable domain, rest sourced from reference TRBV7-2 and TRBJ1-3, is GAGVSQSPSNKVTEKGKDVELRCDPISGHTALYWYRQSLGQGLEFLIYFQGNSAPDKSGLPSDRFSAERTGGSVSTLTIQRTQQEDSAVYLCASSSTGPSGNTIYFGEGSWLTVV.

A note on this clone: A read error may produce the germline difference seen at one junction end. The J gene is TRBJ1-1, the V gene TRBV6-5, with no clear D. This CDR3 has 12 amino acids. The germline gives CDR1 MNHEY, CDR2 SVGAGI. The CDR3 here is CASSFIGAEAFF. The DNA of the CDR3 is TGTGCCAGTAGTTTTATCGGGGCTGAAGCTTTCTTT.

This chain joins TRBV29-1 and TRBJ2-1; 7 bases map to TRBD1. Germline CDR1 SQVTM, CDR2 ANQGSEA. CDR3 length: 15 residues. With V trimmed by 0 bases and J by 0 bases, 2 bases remained unmatched. The CDR3 loop reads CSVEDQGVSYNEQFF. CDR3 nucleotide sequence: TGCAGCGTTGAAGATCAGGGGGTCTCCTACAATGAGCAGTTCTTC.

The rearrangement uses TRBV7-9 and TRBJ2-7; weak D call: TRBD1 (6 bases). The CDR3 length is 16 residues. Germline loops: CDR1 SEHNR, CDR2 FQNEAQ (reference sequence). Trimming stripped 0 bases from V and 2 bases from J, with 14 bases between. The CDR3 here is CASSLAETGPTYEQYF. The CDR3 nucleotides read TGTGCCAGCAGCTTAGCAGAGACAGGTCCAACCTACGAGCAGTACTTC.

This chain connects TRBV9 to TRBJ2-3, with D unresolved. The length of the CDR3 is 14 residues. Germline CDR1 is SGDLS and CDR2 is YYNGEE. Trimming removed 3 bases at V and 1 base at J, with 9 bases between. CDR3 region: CASSGGIGTDTQYF. DNA for the CDR3: TGTGCCAGCAGCGGCGGCATTGGCACAGATACGCAGTATTTT.